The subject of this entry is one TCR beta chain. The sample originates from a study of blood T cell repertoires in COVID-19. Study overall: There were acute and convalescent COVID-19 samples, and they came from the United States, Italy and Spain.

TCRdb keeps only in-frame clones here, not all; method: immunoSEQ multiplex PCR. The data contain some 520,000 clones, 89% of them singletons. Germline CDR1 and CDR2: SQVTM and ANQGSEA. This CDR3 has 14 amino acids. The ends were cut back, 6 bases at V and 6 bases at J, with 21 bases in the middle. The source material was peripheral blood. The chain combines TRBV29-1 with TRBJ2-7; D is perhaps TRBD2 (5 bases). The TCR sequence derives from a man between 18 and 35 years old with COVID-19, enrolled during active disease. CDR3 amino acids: CSVTITGILGEQYF. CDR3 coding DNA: TGCAGCGTAACCATCACGGGAATTTTGGGCGAGCAGTACTTC.